This paragraph covers one T cell receptor (beta chain) sequence. Its antigen is not identified. TCR beta CDR3 regions were amplified from RNA transcripts. Amplification began with first-round RT-PCR using HTBI primers, then second-round multiplex PCR was performed. In TCRdb, the multiplex PCR reads were re-called with MiXCR into one record per CDR3 protein. This sample has approximately 700,000 distinct CDR3 sequences, with 35% to 45% found just once. Among the exclusions were patients with other autoimmune diseases, uncontrolled infections, pregnancy or lactation. These data originate in a study of Graves' ophthalmopathy and Graves' hyperthyroidism. Study details: Investigators collected peripheral blood at initial diagnosis, before any treatment was given.

The CDR3 totals 17 residues. Germline V lookup: CDR1 SGHVT, CDR2 SQSDAQ. The V and J ends lost 5 bases and 4 bases, in that order; junction bases with no gene match: 15. General study findings and limits: In separating ophthalmopathy from stable hyperthyroidism, a 13-signature model achieved approximately 91% sensitivity and around 80% specificity. Blood also contained most of the expanded thyroid clonotypes above 0.001 frequency.

This TCR derives from an adult man with Graves' ophthalmopathy. The chain has TRBV7-4 and TRBJ2-5; 8 nucleotides align to TRBD1. Sequenced: peripheral blood. The CDR3 region has the DNA TGTGCCAGCAGCCACGAACGTCGTGCAGGGGGCGCAGAGACCCAGTACTTC. It codes for CASSHERRAGGAETQYF.